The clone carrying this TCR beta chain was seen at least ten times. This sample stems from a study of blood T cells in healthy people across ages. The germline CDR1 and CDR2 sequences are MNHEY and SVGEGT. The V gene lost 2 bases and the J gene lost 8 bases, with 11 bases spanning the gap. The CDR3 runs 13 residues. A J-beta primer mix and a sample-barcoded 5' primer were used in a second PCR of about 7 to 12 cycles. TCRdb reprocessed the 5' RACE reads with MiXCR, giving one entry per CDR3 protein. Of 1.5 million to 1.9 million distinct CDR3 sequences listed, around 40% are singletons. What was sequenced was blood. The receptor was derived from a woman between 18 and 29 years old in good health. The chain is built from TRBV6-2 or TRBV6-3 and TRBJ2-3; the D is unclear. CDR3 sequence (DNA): TGTGCCAGCAGTTACGACGAAGTGGGTACGCAGTATTTT. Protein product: CASSYDEVGTQYF.